A selection of T cell receptor beta chains follows, all from one sample in a study of blood T cell repertoires in COVID-19. TCRdb's table, derived via immunoSEQ multiplex PCR, lists solely in-frame clones and lacks some. The data show roughly 270,000 clones, with roughly 80% seen just once and 5% held by the top ten. Sequenced material: PBMCs or T cells enriched from blood (not recorded which). The origin of the receptors is a middle-aged man who had been exposed to COVID-19. The CDR3 runs from the conserved cysteine through the conserved F or W. The D gene is left open where the match is weak. A clone size is listed for some rows: how often the clone was seen (once, few, many), or a class if it is expanded.

TGTGCCAGCAGTCCACTAGCGGGCTACGAGCAGTACTTC	CASSPLAGYEQYF	TRBJ2-7	13	TRBD2	few	TRBV6-5
TGTGCCAGCAGCTCCGTGGGGCGGAACTATGGCTACACCTTC	CASSSVGRNYGYTF	TRBJ1-2	14	-	few	TRBV11-2
TGCAGCGTTGGTTGGTGGGGCCCCAATCAGCCCCAGCATTTT	CSVGWWGPNQPQHF	TRBJ1-5	14	-	-	TRBV29-1
TGTGCCAGCAGTCAACAGCCCAACACTGAAGCTTTCTTT	CASSQQPNTEAFF	TRBJ1-1	13	-	-	TRBV2
TGTGCCAGCAGGGCGACTAGACTCCTTGAGCAGTTCTTC	CASRATRLLEQFF	TRBJ2-1	13	-	-	TRBV6-4
TGTGCCTGGAGGGACAGAAACTATGGCTACACCTTC	CAWRDRNYGYTF	TRBJ1-2	12	-	-	TRBV30
TGTGCCAGCAGTCCTCTACTTGGACAGGGAAAAGCTTTCTTT	CASSPLLGQGKAFF	TRBJ1-1	14	TRBD1	-	TRBV27
TGTGCCAGCAGCGCGAGCTGGCCCCAGCATTTT	CASSASWPQHF	TRBJ1-5	11	-	-	TRBV9
TGTGCCAGCAGTTATAACGGGCTAGCGGGAACCACAGATACGCAGTATTTT	CASSYNGLAGTTDTQYF	TRBJ2-3	17	TRBD2	-	TRBV6-2/TRBV6-3
TGTGCCAGCAGTTACAGCCTAGCGGGAGGGTACGAGCAGTACTTC	CASSYSLAGGYEQYF	TRBJ2-7	15	TRBD2	-	TRBV6-5
TGTGCCAGCAGCTTACTTAATGAGGTGAACACTGAAGCTTTCTTT	CASSLLNEVNTEAFF	TRBJ1-1	15	-	once	TRBV7-8
TGTGCCAGCAGTTGGCTAGCGGGACCGACCTCCTACGAGCAGTACTTC	CASSWLAGPTSYEQYF	TRBJ2-7	16	TRBD2	-	TRBV13
TGTGCCAGCAGTTTCTCAGGGACTAGCGGGAGGCTGGTGCAGTACTTC	CASSFSGTSGRLVQYF	TRBJ2-7	16	TRBD2	-	TRBV6-5
TGCGCCAGCAGCTTGGGGGACAGGGTCGACGAGCAGTACTTC	CASSLGDRVDEQYF	TRBJ2-7	14	TRBD1	-	TRBV5-1
TGTGCCAGCAGTTTGTGGGGCTCTACCGGGGAGCTGTTTTTT	CASSLWGSTGELFF	TRBJ2-2	14	-	-	TRBV7-3
TGTGCCAGCAGCTTAAGTCTCGGGGGGCGCGGGCTCTTC	CASSLSLGGRGLF	TRBJ2-1	13	-	once	TRBV11-2
TGTGCCACCAGTGATTTAGGGCCTCGGACAGCCCAGATCTCCTACGAGCAGTACTTC	CATSDLGPRTAQISYEQYF	TRBJ2-7	19	-	few	TRBV24-1
TGTGCCAGCAGTTTGGACAGGGGCACTGAAGCTTTCTTT	CASSLDRGTEAFF	TRBJ1-1	13	TRBD1	-	TRBV12-3/TRBV12-4
TGTGCCATCAGGGGACTTTCTACGGGGAACACTGAAGCTTTCTTT	CAIRGLSTGNTEAFF	TRBJ1-1	15	-	-	TRBV10-3
TGTGCCACCAGTGATCGTGGGACAGGGCACTATGGCTACACCTTC	CATSDRGTGHYGYTF	TRBJ1-2	15	TRBD1	once	TRBV24-1
TGTGCCAGCAGTTCTGGACAGGCGCCCAGCGAGCAGTACTTC	CASSSGQAPSEQYF	TRBJ2-7	14	TRBD1	-	TRBV28
TGCGCCAGCACCCTCCTAGGCCGGACAGGGGGTAAGGAGCAGTACTTC	CASTLLGRTGGKEQYF	TRBJ2-7	16	TRBD1	-	TRBV5-1
TGTGCCAGCAAGGGACTAGCGCAAGATACGCAGTATTTT	CASKGLAQDTQYF	TRBJ2-3	13	TRBD2	-	TRBV10-3
TGTGCCTGGAGTCCCACTATTAACTATGGCTACACCTTC	CAWSPTINYGYTF	TRBJ1-2	13	-	-	TRBV30
TGCGCCAGCAGCTTGGGCGGGACTACTAACACCGGGGAGCTGTTTTTT	CASSLGGTTNTGELFF	TRBJ2-2	16	TRBD2	-	TRBV5-1
TGTGCCAGCAGCCAGCGGGGACAGGGGGGATACGAGCAGTACTTC	CASSQRGQGGYEQYF	TRBJ2-7	15	TRBD1	-	TRBV27
TGTGCCACCAGCAGAGCCACGACTGGCACAGATACGCAGTATTTT	CATSRATTGTDTQYF	TRBJ2-3	15	-	-	TRBV15
TGTGCCAGCAGGTCAGGGGGTGGCGAGCAGTACTTC	CASRSGGGEQYF	TRBJ2-7	12	TRBD1	-	TRBV12-3/TRBV12-4
TGTGCCAGCAGTTCTAGGACTAGCGGGACCTACGAGCAGTACTTC	CASSSRTSGTYEQYF	TRBJ2-7	15	TRBD2	-	TRBV6-5
TGCGCCAGCAGCTTGGGAACAGTCAGGGCCGGGGAGCTGTTTTTT	CASSLGTVRAGELFF	TRBJ2-2	15	-	-	TRBV5-1
TGTGCCAGCAGCCAAGATCAGGGCGGGATGATTGCGAACACCGGGGAGCTGTTTTTT	CASSQDQGGMIANTGELFF	TRBJ2-2	19	-	-	TRBV4-2
TGTGCCAGCAGATCCGGGACTCCAAATTCACCCCTCCACTTT	CASRSGTPNSPLHF	TRBJ1-6	14	-	-	TRBV7-2